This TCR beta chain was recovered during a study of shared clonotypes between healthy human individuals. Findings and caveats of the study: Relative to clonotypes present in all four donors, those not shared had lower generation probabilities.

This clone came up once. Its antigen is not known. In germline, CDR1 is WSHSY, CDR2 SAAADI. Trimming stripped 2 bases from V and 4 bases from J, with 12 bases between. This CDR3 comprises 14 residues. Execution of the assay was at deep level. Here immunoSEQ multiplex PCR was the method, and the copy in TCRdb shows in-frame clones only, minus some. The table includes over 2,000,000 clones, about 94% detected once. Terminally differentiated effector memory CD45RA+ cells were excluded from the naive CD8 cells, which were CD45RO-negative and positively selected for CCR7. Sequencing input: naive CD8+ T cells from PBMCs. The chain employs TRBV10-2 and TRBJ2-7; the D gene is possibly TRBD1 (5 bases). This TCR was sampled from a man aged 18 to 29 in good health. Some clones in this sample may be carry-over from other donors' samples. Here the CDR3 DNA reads TGCGCCAGCAGTGAGGCAGGGCGTGGTTACGAGCAGTACTTC. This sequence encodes CASSEAGRGYEQYF.